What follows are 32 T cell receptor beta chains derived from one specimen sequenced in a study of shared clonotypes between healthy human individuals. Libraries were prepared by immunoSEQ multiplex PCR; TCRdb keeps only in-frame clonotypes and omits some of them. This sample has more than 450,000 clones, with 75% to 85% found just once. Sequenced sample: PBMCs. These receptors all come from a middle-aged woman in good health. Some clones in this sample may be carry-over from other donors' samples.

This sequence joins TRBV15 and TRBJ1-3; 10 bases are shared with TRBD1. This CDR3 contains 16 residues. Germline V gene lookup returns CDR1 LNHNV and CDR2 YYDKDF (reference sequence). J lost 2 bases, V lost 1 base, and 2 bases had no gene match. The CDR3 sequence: CATSRGTGGTGNTIYF. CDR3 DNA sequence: TGTGCCACCAGCAGAGGGACAGGGGGGACTGGAAACACCATATATTTT. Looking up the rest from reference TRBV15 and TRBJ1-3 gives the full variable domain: DAMVIQNPRYQVTQFGKPVTLSCSQTLNHNVMYWYQQKSSQAPKLLFHYYDKDFNNEADTPDNFQSRRPNTSFCFLDIRSPGLGDTAMYLCATSRGTGGTGNTIYFGEGSWLTVV.

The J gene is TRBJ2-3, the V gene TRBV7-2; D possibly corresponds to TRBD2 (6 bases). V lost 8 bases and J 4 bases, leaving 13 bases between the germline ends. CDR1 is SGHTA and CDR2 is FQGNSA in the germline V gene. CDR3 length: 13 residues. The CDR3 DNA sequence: TGTGCCAGCGCATTTCCGGGAGCAGATACGCAGTATTTT. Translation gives CASAFPGADTQYF.

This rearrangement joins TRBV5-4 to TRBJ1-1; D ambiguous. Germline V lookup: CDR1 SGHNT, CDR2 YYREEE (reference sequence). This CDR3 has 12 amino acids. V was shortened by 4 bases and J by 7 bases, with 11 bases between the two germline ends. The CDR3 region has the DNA TGTGCCAGCAGCCAGGCGGGCCGTGAAGCTTTCTTT. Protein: CASSQAGREAFF.

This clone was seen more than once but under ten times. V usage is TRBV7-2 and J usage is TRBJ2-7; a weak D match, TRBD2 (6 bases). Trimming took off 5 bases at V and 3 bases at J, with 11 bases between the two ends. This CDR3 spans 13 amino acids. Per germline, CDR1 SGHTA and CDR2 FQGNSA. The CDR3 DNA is TGTGCCAGCAGCCTCGGGGGTGTCTACGAGCAGTACTTC. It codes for CASSLGGVYEQYF.

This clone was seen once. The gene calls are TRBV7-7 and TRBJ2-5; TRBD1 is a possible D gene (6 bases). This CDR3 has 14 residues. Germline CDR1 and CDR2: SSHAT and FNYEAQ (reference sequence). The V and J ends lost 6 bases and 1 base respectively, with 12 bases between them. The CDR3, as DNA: TGTGCCAGCAGTCCTACAGGGCCCCAAGAGACCCAGTACTTC. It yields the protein CASSPTGPQETQYF. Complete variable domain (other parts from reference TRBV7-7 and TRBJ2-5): GAGVSQSPRYKVTKRGQDVTLRCDPISSHATLYWYQQALGQGPEFLTYFNYEAQPDKSGLPSDRFSAERPEGSISTLTIQRTEQRDSAMYRCASSPTGPQETQYFGPGTRLLVL.

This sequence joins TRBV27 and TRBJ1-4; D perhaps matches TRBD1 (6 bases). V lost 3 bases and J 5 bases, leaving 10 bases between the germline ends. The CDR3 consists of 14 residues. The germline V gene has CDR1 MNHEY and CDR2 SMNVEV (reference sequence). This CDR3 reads CASSFLDRNEKLFF. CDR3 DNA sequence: TGTGCCAGCAGTTTCCTAGACAGGAATGAAAAACTGTTTTTT.

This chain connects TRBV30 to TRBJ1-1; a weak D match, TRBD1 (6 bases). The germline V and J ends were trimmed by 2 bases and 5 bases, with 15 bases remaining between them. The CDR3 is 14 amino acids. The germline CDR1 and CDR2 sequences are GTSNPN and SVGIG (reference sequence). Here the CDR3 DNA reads TGTGCCTGGAGTAGGGGGGGATGGGGAACTGAAGCTTTCTTT. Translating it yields CAWSRGGWGTEAFF.

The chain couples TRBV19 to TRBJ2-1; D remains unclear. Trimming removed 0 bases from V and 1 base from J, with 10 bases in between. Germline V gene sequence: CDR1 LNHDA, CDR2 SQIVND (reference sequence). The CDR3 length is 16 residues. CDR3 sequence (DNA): TGTGCCAGTAGTATAGATACCCCGCCTTCCTACAATGAGCAGTTCTTC. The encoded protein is CASSIDTPPSYNEQFF.

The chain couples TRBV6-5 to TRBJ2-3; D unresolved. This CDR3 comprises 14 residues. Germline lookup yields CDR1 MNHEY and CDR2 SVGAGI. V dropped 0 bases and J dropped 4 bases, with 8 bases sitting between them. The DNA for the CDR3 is TGTGCCAGCAGTTACTCGAGATTTCCAGATACGCAGTATTTT. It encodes CASSYSRFPDTQYF.

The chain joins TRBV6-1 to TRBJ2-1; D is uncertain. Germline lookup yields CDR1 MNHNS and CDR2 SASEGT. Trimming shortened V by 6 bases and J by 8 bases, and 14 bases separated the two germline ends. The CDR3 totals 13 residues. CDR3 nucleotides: TGTGCCAGCAGCGAAACTAATTGGTATGAGCAGTTCTTC. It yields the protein CASSETNWYEQFF.

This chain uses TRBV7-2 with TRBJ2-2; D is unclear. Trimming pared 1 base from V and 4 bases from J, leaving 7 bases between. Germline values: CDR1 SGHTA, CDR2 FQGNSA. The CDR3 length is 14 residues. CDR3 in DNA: TGTGCCAGCAGCTTAGATAGGGCCACCGGGGAGCTGTTTTTT. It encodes CASSLDRATGELFF.

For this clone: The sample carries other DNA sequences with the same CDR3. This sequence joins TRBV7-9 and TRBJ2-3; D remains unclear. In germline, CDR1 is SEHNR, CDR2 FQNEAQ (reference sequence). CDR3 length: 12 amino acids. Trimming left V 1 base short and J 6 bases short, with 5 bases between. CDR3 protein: CASSLVADTQYF. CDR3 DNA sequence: TGTGCCAGCAGCTTAGTTGCCGATACGCAGTATTTT. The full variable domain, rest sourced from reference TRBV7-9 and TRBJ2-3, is DTGVSQNPRHKITKRGQNVTFRCDPISEHNRLYWYRQTLGQGPEFLTYFQNEAQLEKSRLLSDRFSAERPKGSFSTLEIQRTEQGDSAMYLCASSLVADTQYFGPGTRLTVL.

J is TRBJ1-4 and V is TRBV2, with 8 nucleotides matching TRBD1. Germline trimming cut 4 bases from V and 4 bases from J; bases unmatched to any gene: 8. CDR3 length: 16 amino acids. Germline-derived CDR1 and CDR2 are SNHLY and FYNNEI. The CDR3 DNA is TGTGCCAGCAGTGTGCCCGGGACAGGACGTAATGAAAAACTGTTTTTT. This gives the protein CASSVPGTGRNEKLFF.

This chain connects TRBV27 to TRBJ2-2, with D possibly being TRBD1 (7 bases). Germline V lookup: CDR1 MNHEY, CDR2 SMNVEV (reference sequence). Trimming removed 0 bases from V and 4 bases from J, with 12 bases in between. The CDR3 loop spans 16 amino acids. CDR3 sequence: CASSLSAGGGTGELFF. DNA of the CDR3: TGTGCCAGCAGTTTATCCGCAGGGGGAGGCACCGGGGAGCTGTTTTTT.

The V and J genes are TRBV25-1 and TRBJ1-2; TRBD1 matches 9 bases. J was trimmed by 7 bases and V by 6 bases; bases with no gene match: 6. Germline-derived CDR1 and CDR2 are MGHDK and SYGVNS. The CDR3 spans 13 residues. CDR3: CASSPGTGFGYTF. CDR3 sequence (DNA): TGTGCCAGCAGCCCCGGGACAGGGTTTGGCTACACCTTC.

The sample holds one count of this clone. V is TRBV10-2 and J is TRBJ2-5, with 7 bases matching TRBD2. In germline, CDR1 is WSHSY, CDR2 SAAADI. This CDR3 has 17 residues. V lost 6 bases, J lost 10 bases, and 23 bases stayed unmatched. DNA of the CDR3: TGCGCCAGCAGAGTGGGAAATATCGGGGGGAGAACGATGCTCCAGTACTTC. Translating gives CASRVGNIGGRTMLQYF.

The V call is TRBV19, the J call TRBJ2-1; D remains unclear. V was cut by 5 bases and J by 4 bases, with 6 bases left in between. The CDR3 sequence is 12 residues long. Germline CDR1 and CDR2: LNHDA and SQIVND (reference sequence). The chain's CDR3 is CASSFLYNEQFF. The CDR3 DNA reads TGTGCCAGTAGTTTCTTGTACAATGAGCAGTTCTTC.

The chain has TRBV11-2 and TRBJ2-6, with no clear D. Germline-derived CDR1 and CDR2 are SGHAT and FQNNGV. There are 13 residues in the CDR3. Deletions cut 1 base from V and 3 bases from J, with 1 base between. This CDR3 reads CASSLVGANVLTF. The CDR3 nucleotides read TGTGCCAGCAGCTTAGTTGGGGCCAACGTCCTGACTTTC.

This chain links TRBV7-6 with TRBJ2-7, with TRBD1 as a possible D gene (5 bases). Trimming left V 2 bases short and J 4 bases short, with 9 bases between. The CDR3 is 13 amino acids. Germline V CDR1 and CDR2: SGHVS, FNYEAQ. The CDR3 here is CASSLSQGYEQYF. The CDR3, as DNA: TGTGCCAGCAGCTTAAGCCAGGGTTACGAGCAGTACTTC.

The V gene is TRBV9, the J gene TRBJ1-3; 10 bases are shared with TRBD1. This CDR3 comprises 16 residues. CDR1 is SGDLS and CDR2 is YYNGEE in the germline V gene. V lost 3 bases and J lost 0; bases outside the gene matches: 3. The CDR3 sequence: CASSARTGGSGNTIYF. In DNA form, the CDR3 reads TGTGCCAGCAGCGCCCGGACAGGGGGCTCTGGAAACACCATATATTTT.

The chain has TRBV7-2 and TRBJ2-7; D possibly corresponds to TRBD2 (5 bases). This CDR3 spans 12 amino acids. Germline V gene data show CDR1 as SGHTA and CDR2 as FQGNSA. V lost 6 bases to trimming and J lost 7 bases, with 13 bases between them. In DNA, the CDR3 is TGTGCCAGCAGTTCTCACCCGGGAGAGCAGTACTTC. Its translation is CASSSHPGEQYF.

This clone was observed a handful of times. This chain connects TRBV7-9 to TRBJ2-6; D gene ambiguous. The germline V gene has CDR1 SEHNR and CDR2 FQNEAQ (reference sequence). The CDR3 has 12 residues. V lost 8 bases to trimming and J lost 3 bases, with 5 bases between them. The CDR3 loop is CASGDGANVLTF. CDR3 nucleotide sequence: TGTGCCAGCGGGGATGGGGCCAACGTCCTGACTTTC. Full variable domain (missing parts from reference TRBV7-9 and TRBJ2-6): DTGVSQNPRHKITKRGQNVTFRCDPISEHNRLYWYRQTLGQGPEFLTYFQNEAQLEKSRLLSDRFSAERPKGSFSTLEIQRTEQGDSAMYLCASGDGANVLTFGAGSRLTVL.

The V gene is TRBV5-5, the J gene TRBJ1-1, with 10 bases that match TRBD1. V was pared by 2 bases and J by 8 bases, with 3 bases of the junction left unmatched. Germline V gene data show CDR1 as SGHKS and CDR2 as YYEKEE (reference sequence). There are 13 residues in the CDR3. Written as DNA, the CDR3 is TGTGCCAGCAGCTTCGACAGGGGGCGAGAAGCTTTCTTT. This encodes CASSFDRGREAFF. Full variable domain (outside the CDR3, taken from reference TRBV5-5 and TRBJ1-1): DAGVTQSPTHLIKTRGQQVTLRCSPISGHKSVSWYQQVLGQGPQFIFQYYEKEERGRGNFPDRFSARQFPNYSSELNVNALLLGDSALYLCASSFDRGREAFFGQGTRLTVV.

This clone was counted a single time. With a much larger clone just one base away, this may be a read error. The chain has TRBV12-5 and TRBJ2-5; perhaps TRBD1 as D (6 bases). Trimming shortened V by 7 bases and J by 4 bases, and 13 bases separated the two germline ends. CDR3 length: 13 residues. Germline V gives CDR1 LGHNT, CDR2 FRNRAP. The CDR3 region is CASATDRRETQYF. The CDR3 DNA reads TGTGCTAGTGCCACGGACAGAAGAGAGACCCAGTACTTC.

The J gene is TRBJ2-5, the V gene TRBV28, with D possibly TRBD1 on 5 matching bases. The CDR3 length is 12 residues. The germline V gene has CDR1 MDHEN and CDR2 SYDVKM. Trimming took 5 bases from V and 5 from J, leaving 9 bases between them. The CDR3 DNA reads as TGTGCCAGCAGTCAGGGTACGGAGACCCAGTACTTC. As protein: CASSQGTETQYF.

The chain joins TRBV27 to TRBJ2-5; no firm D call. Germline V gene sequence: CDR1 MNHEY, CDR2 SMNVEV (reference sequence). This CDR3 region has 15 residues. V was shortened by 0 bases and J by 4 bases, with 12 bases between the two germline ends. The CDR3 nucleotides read TGTGCCAGCAGTTTATCGTGGGCGGTGACAGAGACCCAGTACTTC. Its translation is CASSLSWAVTETQYF.

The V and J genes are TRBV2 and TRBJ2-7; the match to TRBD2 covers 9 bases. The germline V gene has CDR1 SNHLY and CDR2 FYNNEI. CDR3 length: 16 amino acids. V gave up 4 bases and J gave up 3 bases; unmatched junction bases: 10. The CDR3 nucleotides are TGTGCCAGCAGTGCCACCGGGAGCGGGAGGATCTACGAGCAGTACTTC. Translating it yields CASSATGSGRIYEQYF.

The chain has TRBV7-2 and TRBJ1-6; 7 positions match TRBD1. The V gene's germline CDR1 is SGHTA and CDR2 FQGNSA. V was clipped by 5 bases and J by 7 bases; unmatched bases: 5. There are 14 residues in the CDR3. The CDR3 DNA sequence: TGTGCCAGCAGCCCCGGGACAGCCAATTCACCCCTCCACTTT. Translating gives CASSPGTANSPLHF.

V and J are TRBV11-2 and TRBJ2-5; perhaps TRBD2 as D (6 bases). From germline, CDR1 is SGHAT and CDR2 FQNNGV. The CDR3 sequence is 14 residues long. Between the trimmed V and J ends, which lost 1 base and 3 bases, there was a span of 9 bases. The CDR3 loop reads CASSLVGGEETQYF. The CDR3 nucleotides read TGTGCCAGCAGCTTAGTCGGGGGAGAAGAGACCCAGTACTTC.

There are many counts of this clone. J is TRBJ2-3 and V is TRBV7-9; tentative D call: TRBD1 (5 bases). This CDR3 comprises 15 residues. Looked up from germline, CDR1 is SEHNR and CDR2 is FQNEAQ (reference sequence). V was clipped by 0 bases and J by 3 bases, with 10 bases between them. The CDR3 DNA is TGTGCCAGCAGCTTAGCTAAGGGGCGGACAGATACGCAGTATTTT. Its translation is CASSLAKGRTDTQYF.

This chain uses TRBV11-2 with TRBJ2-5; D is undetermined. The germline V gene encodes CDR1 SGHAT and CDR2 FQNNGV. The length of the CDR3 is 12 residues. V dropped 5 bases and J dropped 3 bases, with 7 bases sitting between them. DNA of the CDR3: TGTGCCAGCAGCCAGGAAAAAGAGACCCAGTACTTC. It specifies CASSQEKETQYF.

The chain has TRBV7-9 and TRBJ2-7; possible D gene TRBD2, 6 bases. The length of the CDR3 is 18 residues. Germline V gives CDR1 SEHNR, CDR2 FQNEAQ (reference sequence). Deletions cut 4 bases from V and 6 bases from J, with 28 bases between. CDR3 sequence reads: CASSSTSITGFTGGEQYF. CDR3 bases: TGTGCCAGCAGCTCCACTAGTATAACGGGTTTCACCGGGGGCGAGCAGTACTTC.